The entry that follows covers one T cell receptor beta chain sequence. Its cognate antigen is unknown. The data belong to a study of shared clonotypes between healthy human individuals. Across the whole study: Donor ages ranged 18 to 49 years: a couple of women, a few men. General observations from the study: There were few donors, and this limited the genetic and exposure-history diversity represented.

The CDR3 consists of 16 residues. Each subset's genomic DNA was split evenly across several immunoSEQ plates. Methods used by the authors: Owing to the provision of junction-only sequences devoid of quality scores by immunoSEQ, filtering differed. Clones were sequenced by immunoSEQ multiplex PCR, and TCRdb holds only the in-frame ones, with some missing. V, J and clone size were drawn from that table, and D and trimming were deduced from the DNA. The sample consists of hundreds of thousands of clones, about 91% of them appearing once. Terminally differentiated effector memory CD45RA+ cells were excluded from the naive CD8 cells, which were CD45RO-negative and positively selected for CCR7.

This sequence originates from a man in his thirties or forties in good health. The rearrangement joins TRBV21-1 to TRBJ2-7; the DNA was not used to check the table's D call, TRBD1. TRBV21-1 is shown as a pseudogene. The specimen was naive CD8+ T cells sorted from blood. In DNA, the CDR3 is TGTGCCAGCAGCAAAGCTTTGGGGCAAGAACTCTACGAGCAGTACTTC. As protein: CASSKALGQELYEQYF.